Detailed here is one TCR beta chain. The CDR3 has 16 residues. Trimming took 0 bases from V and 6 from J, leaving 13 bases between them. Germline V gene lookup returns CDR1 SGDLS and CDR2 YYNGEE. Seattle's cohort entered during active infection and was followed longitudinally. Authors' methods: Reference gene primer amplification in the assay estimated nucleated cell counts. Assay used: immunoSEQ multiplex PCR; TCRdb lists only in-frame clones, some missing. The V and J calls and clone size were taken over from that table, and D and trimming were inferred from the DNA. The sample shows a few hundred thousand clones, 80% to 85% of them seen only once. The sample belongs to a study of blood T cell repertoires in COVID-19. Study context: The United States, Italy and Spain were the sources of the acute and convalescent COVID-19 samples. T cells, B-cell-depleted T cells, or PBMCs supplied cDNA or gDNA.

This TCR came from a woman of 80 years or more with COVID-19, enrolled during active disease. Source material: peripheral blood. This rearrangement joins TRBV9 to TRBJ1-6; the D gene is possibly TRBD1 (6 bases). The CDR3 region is CASSVDPTGINSPLHF. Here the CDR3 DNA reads TGTGCCAGCAGCGTAGACCCGACAGGAATTAATTCACCCCTCCACTTT. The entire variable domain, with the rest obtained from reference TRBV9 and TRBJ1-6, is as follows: DSGVTQTPKHLITATGQRVTLRCSPRSGDLSVYWYQQSLDQGLQFLIQYYNGEERAKGNILERFSAQQFPDLHSELNLSSLELGDSALYFCASSVDPTGINSPLHFGNGTRLTVT.